The 26 T cell receptor beta chains listed next were all sequenced from one sample in a study of blood T cell repertoires in COVID-19. Using immunoSEQ multiplex PCR, the repertoire was profiled, and TCRdb retains in-frame clones only, with some absent. The data contain roughly 190,000 clones, about 85% of them seen just once; the ten biggest clones take up about 26%. Sequencing was done on a sample of PBMCs or T cells enriched from blood (not recorded which). These receptors were obtained from a woman between 40 and 50 years old in a cohort exposed to, infected with or recovered from COVID-19 (not recorded which).

The chain is built from TRBV14 and TRBJ1-1; D might be TRBD1 (5 bases). This CDR3 region has 14 residues. The germline CDR1 and CDR2 sequences are SGHDN and FVKESK. Trimming removed 0 bases at V and 0 bases at J, with 5 bases between. This CDR3 reads CASSQDRVNTEAFF. The CDR3 DNA reads TGTGCCAGCAGCCAAGACAGGGTGAACACTGAAGCTTTCTTT.

CDR3 coding DNA: TGTGCCAGCAGCGGAGGACTAGCGGGAGCGGAGACCCAGTACTTC. As protein: CASSGGLAGAETQYF. The chain carries TRBV9 and TRBJ2-5, with 13 bases fitting TRBD2. CDR1 and CDR2 from the germline V gene are SGDLS and YYNGEE. V lost 3 bases to trimming and J lost 5 bases; unmatched junction nucleotides: 4. This CDR3 contains 15 residues.

The chain recombines TRBV6-2 or TRBV6-3 with TRBJ2-2, with 13 bases fitting TRBD2. Germline loops: CDR1 MNHEY, CDR2 SVGEGT. This CDR3 has 16 amino acids. The V gene end was trimmed by 2 bases and the J gene end by 5 bases; junction bases not matched to a gene: 2. CDR3 loop: CASSYLTSGRTGELFF. The CDR3 DNA reads TGTGCCAGCAGTTACCTGACTAGCGGGAGGACCGGGGAGCTGTTTTTT.

This clone appeared once. The J gene is TRBJ2-2, the V gene TRBV5-1; the match to TRBD2 covers 8 bases. Germline CDR1 SGHRS, CDR2 YFSETQ. CDR3 length: 22 amino acids. Losses at the gene ends were 4 bases for V and 0 bases for J; bases not matched to a gene: 23. The CDR3 spells CASSPVGQRGTISYTNTGELFF. CDR3 sequence (DNA): TGCGCCAGCAGCCCGGTGGGTCAGCGGGGGACCATTTCCTACACGAACACCGGGGAGCTGTTTTTT.

CDR3 sequence reads: CASSLGVAGWSGDTQYF. As DNA, the CDR3 is TGTGCCAGCAGCCTCGGGGTAGCGGGATGGTCAGGGGATACGCAGTATTTT. The gene calls are TRBV14 and TRBJ2-3; 8 bases match TRBD2. Losses at the gene ends were 4 bases for V and 6 bases for J; bases not matched to a gene: 15. CDR3 length: 17 residues. CDR1 is SGHDN, CDR2 FVKESK, per germline.

This clone was counted a single time. The chain has TRBV5-1 and TRBJ1-5; D not resolved. CDR1 and CDR2 from the germline V gene are SGHRS and YFSETQ. V was pared by 0 bases and J by 1 base, with 8 bases between. The CDR3 runs to 15 residues. DNA of the CDR3: TGCGCCAGCAGCTTGGATGGGGAGAGCAATCAGCCCCAGCATTTT. It is translated as CASSLDGESNQPQHF. Combining the CDR3 with reference TRBV5-1 and TRBJ1-5 gives the whole variable domain KAGVTQTPRYLIKTRGQQVTLSCSPISGHRSVSWYQQTPGQGLQFLFEYFSETQRNKGNFPGRFSGRQFSNSRSEMNVSTLELGDSALYLCASSLDGESNQPQHFGDGTRLSIL.

The chain is built from TRBV4-2 and TRBJ2-7, with 10 bases matching TRBD2. V dropped 2 bases and J dropped 0; count of bases not matched to a gene: 4. This CDR3 has 16 amino acids. Germline CDR1 and CDR2: LGHNA and YNFKEQ. CDR3 amino acids: CASSQRASGSSYEQYF. DNA for the CDR3: TGTGCCAGCAGCCAACGAGCTAGCGGGAGCTCCTACGAGCAGTACTTC.

V usage is TRBV28 and J usage is TRBJ2-1; 8 bases are shared with TRBD2. The V gene's germline CDR1 is MDHEN and CDR2 SYDVKM. Trimming removed 5 bases from V and 7 bases from J; junction bases left unmatched: 7. This CDR3 has 14 amino acids. Written as DNA, the CDR3 is TGTGCCAGCAGTCCCCTTAGCGGGGAAAATGAGCAGTTCTTC. Amino acids: CASSPLSGENEQFF.

The CDR3 DNA is TGCAGCGTTGGACAGTCCCTCAATGAAAAACTGTTTTTT. Translation gives CSVGQSLNEKLFF. The genes are TRBV29-1 and TRBJ1-4; D is perhaps TRBD1 (5 bases). The germline V and J ends were trimmed by 4 bases and 5 bases, with 11 bases remaining between them. Germline CDR1 reads SQVTM; CDR2 reads ANQGSEA. The CDR3 runs to 13 residues. The variable domain in full, with the rest retrieved from reference TRBV29-1 and TRBJ1-4, is SAVISQKPSRDICQRGTSLTIQCQVDSQVTMMFWYRQQPGQSLTLIATANQGSEATYESGFVIDKFPISRPNLTFSTLTVSNMSPEDSSIYLCSVGQSLNEKLFFGSGTQLSVL.

The gene calls are TRBV7-8 and TRBJ1-2; D not resolved. The germline V gene encodes CDR1 SGHVS and CDR2 FQNEAQ. This CDR3 region has 13 residues. The V and J ends lost 7 bases and 10 bases respectively, with 19 bases between them. CDR3 in DNA: TGTGCCAGCACCGAACTGGGCACGGATCCCTACACCTTC. Protein sequence: CASTELGTDPYTF.

The gene calls are TRBV13 and TRBJ2-7, with D possibly being TRBD1 (5 bases). With 2 bases removed from V and 4 bases from J, the gap between germline ends came to 12 bases. The CDR3 is 14 amino acids. Per the germline V gene, CDR1 is PRHDT and CDR2 is FYEKMQ (reference sequence). As DNA, the CDR3 is TGTGCCAGCAGCTTAATCCAGGGAAGGTACGAGCAGTACTTC. This translates into CASSLIQGRYEQYF.

This chain uses TRBV5-1 with TRBJ1-1; the D is unclear. V was shortened by 0 bases and J by 4 bases, with 10 bases between the two germline ends. The V gene's germline CDR1 is SGHRS and CDR2 YFSETQ. The CDR3 length is 14 residues. CDR3 amino acids: CASSLANTGTEAFF. The DNA of the CDR3 is TGCGCCAGCAGCTTGGCCAACACGGGCACTGAAGCTTTCTTT.

V gene TRBV2 combines with J gene TRBJ2-5; D not resolved. V lost 1 base, J lost 4 bases, and 10 bases lay in between. The germline V gene has CDR1 SNHLY and CDR2 FYNNEI. The CDR3 is 14 residues long. In nucleotides, the CDR3 is TGTGCCAGCAGTGAAGGTGTAAATCGAGAGACCCAGTACTTC. Protein: CASSEGVNRETQYF.

The chain couples TRBV7-9 to TRBJ1-2; TRBD1 matches at 12 bases. The CDR3 length is 13 residues. After removal of 5 bases from V and 8 bases from J, the junction contained 3 bases not matched to a gene. Looked up from germline, CDR1 is SEHNR and CDR2 is FQNEAQ (reference sequence). The CDR3: CASSPGQGAGYTF. DNA of the CDR3: TGTGCCAGCAGCCCGGGACAGGGGGCCGGCTACACCTTC.

The chain joins TRBV4-3 to TRBJ2-7; no definite D call. Germline V CDR1 and CDR2: LGHNA, YSLEER. This CDR3 has 14 amino acids. V was pared by 0 bases and J by 2 bases, with 8 bases between. The CDR3 loop is CASSQDLGTYEQYF. The DNA of the CDR3 is TGCGCCAGCAGCCAAGATCTCGGTACCTACGAGCAGTACTTC.

This chain joins TRBV2 and TRBJ2-2; D is perhaps TRBD1 (6 bases). CDR1 is SNHLY, CDR2 FYNNEI, per germline. The CDR3 runs to 14 residues. The germline V and J ends were trimmed by 2 bases and 4 bases, with 8 bases remaining between them. CDR3 loop: CASSENRATGELFF. In DNA form, the CDR3 reads TGTGCCAGCAGTGAAAACAGGGCCACCGGGGAGCTGTTTTTT. The full variable domain, with the rest looked up from reference TRBV2 and TRBJ2-2, is EPEVTQTPSHQVTQMGQEVILRCVPISNHLYFYWYRQILGQKVEFLVSFYNNEISEKSEIFDDQFSVERPDGSNFTLKIRSTKLEDSAMYFCASSENRATGELFFGEGSRLTVL.

The rearrangement uses TRBV19 and TRBJ1-5, with TRBD1 matching over 9 bases. The germline gives CDR1 LNHDA, CDR2 SQIVND (reference sequence). This CDR3 region has 17 residues. V was pared by 2 bases and J by 4 bases, with 9 bases of the junction left unmatched. The CDR3 DNA is TGTGCCAGTAGTATATCGTCAAGCGGGACAGGGAATCAGCCCCAGCATTTT. It is translated as CASSISSSGTGNQPQHF.

The V call is TRBV9, the J call TRBJ1-2, with unresolved D. Trimming pared 4 bases from V and 5 bases from J, leaving 12 bases between. In germline, CDR1 is SGDLS, CDR2 YYNGEE. This CDR3 is 13 amino acids long. The CDR3 DNA follows: TGTGCCAGCAGCCCGGAGTCCTTTTATGGCTACACCTTC. Amino acids: CASSPESFYGYTF.

A few counts support this clone. V and J are TRBV5-5 and TRBJ2-1; D is possibly TRBD2 (6 bases). The CDR3 covers 15 residues. Trimming pared 0 bases from V and 3 bases from J, leaving 10 bases between. Germline V gives CDR1 SGHKS, CDR2 YYEKEE (reference sequence). The chain's CDR3 is CASSLANSGYNEQFF. DNA of the CDR3: TGTGCCAGCAGCTTGGCAAATAGCGGCTACAATGAGCAGTTCTTC.

The chain recombines TRBV4-3 with TRBJ2-1; TRBD1 aligns across 10 bases. Germline V gene lookup returns CDR1 LGHNA and CDR2 YSLEER. V dropped 1 base and J dropped 10; count of bases not matched to a gene: 7. The CDR3 is 15 residues long. The CDR3 DNA follows: TGCGCCAGCAGCCAAGGGACCCGACAGGGGGCCGAGCAGTTCTTC. Encoded protein: CASSQGTRQGAEQFF.

V gene TRBV28 combines with J gene TRBJ1-5, with a weak D call TRBD1 (6 bases). This CDR3 region has 17 residues. Germline V gene sequence: CDR1 MDHEN, CDR2 SYDVKM. Trimming cost V 9 bases and J 5 bases, with 26 bases left between them. CDR3 nucleotide sequence: TGTGCCAGTAGTCCCCCCCCCGGCGGGGGCGCATATCAGCCCCAGCATTTT. Translated: CASSPPPGGGAYQPQHF.

V and J are TRBV4-3 and TRBJ2-1; perhaps TRBD1 as D (5 bases). This CDR3 contains 12 residues. The germline CDR1 and CDR2 sequences are LGHNA and YSLEER. V was shortened by 5 bases and J by 7 bases, with 9 bases between the two germline ends. The DNA of the CDR3 is TGCGCCAGCAGCTTCAACAGGAATGAGCAGTTCTTC. Its protein is CASSFNRNEQFF.

The genes are TRBV30 and TRBJ2-3, with 7 bases that match TRBD2. Germline V gene lookup returns CDR1 GTSNPN and CDR2 SVGIG (reference sequence). The CDR3 is 14 residues long. Trimming cost V 2 bases and J 1 base; bases outside gene matches: 3. CDR3 amino acids: CAWSTRGGTDTQYF. The CDR3 nucleotides read TGTGCCTGGAGTACCCGGGGGGGCACAGATACGCAGTATTTT.

The chain recombines TRBV11-2 with TRBJ2-1, with TRBD2 matching over 8 bases. The germline gives CDR1 SGHAT, CDR2 FQNNGV. This CDR3 region has 16 residues. V was clipped by 2 bases and J by 5 bases; unmatched bases: 8. CDR3 in amino acids: CASSLRRGGRDNEQFF. In DNA, the CDR3 is TGTGCCAGCAGCTTAAGACGGGGGGGTCGCGACAATGAGCAGTTCTTC.

This rearrangement joins TRBV29-1 to TRBJ2-5, with D possibly matching TRBD1 (6 bases). This CDR3 spans 13 amino acids. V dropped 4 bases and J dropped 5 bases, with 14 bases sitting between them. Germline-derived CDR1 and CDR2 are SQVTM and ANQGSEA. CDR3 sequence: CSVVGRGSETQYF. CDR3 coding DNA: TGCAGCGTTGTGGGCAGGGGCTCCGAGACCCAGTACTTC. Together with reference TRBV29-1 and TRBJ2-5, the CDR3 gives the full variable domain: SAVISQKPSRDICQRGTSLTIQCQVDSQVTMMFWYRQQPGQSLTLIATANQGSEATYESGFVIDKFPISRPNLTFSTLTVSNMSPEDSSIYLCSVVGRGSETQYFGPGTRLLVL.

The CDR3 spells CASSLPGARELFF. The CDR3 bases are TGTGCCAGCAGCTTACCAGGGGCGCGGGAGCTGTTTTTT. The chain uses TRBV5-6 and TRBJ2-2, with D possibly TRBD1 on 6 matching bases. The CDR3 consists of 13 residues. Germline V gene lookup returns CDR1 SGHDT and CDR2 YYEEEE. Trimming cost V 2 bases and J 9 bases, with 11 bases left between them. Drawing the rest from reference TRBV5-6 and TRBJ2-2, the complete variable domain is DAGVTQSPTHLIKTRGQQVTLRCSPKSGHDTVSWYQQALGQGPQFIFQYYEEEERQRGNFPDRFSGHQFPNYSSELNVNALLLGDSALYLCASSLPGARELFFGEGSRLTVL.